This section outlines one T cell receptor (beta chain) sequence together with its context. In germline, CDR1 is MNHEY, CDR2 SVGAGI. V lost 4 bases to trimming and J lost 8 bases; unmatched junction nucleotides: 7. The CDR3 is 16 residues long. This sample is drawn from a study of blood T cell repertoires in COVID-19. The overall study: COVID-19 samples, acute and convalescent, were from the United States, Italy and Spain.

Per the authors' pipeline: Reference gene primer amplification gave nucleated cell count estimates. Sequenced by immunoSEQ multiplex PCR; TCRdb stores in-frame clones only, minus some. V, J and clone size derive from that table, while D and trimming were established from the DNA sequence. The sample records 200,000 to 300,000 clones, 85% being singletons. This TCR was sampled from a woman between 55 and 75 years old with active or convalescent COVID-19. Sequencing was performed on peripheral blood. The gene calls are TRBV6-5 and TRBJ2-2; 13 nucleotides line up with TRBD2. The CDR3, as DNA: TGTGCCAGCAGTTCCTGGACTAGCGGGAGTTCTGGGGAGCTGTTTTTT. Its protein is CASSSWTSGSSGELFF.